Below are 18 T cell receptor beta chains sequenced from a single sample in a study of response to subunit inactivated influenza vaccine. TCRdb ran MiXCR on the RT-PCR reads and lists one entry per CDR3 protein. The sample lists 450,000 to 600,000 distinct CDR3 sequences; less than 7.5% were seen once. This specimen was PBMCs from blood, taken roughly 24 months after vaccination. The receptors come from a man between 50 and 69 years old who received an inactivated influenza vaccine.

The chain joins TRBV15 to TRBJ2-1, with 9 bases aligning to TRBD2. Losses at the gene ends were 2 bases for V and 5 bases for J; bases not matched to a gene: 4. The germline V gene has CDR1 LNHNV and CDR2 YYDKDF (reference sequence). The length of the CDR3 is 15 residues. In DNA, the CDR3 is TGTGCCACCAGCAGACTAGCGGGACCTAACAATGAGCAGTTCTTC. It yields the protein CATSRLAGPNNEQFF.

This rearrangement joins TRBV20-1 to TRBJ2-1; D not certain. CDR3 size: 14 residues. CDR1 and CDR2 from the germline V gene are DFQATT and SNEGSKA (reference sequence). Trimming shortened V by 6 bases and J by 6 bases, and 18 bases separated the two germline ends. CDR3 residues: CSARRRAAANEQFF. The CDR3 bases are TGCAGTGCCCGTCGTCGGGCGGCGGCCAATGAGCAGTTCTTC.

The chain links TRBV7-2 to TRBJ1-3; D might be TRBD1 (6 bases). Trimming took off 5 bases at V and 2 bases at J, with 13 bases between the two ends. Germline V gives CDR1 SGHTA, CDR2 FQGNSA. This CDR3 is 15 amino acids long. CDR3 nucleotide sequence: TGTGCCAGCAGCGTGCTTGGGGGCGCTGGAAACACCATATATTTT. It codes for CASSVLGGAGNTIYF.

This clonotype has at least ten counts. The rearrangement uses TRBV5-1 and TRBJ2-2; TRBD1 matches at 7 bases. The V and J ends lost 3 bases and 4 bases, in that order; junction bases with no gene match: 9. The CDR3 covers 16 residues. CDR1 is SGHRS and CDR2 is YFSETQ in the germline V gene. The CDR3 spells CASSSSTGRGTGELFF. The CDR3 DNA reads TGCGCCAGCAGCTCATCGACAGGGCGAGGCACCGGGGAGCTGTTTTTT.

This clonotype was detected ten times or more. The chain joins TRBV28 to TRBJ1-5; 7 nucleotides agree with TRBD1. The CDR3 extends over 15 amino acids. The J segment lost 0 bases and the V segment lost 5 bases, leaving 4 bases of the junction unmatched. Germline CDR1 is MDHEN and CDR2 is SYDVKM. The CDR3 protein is CASSHHRGSNQPQHF. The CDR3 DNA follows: TGTGCCAGCAGTCACCACAGGGGTAGCAATCAGCCCCAGCATTTT.

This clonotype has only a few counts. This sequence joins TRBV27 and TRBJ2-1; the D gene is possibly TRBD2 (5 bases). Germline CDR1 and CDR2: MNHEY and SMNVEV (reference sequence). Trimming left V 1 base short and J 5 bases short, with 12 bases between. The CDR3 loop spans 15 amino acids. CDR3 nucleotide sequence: TGTGCCAGCAGTTTATGGCTAGCAAGGGACAATGAGCAGTTCTTC. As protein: CASSLWLARDNEQFF.

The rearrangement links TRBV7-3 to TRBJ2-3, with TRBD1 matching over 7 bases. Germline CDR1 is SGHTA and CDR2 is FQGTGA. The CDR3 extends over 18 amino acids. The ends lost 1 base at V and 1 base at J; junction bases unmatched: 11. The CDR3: CASSLRPSPGGGTDTQYF. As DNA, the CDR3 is TGTGCCAGCAGCTTAAGGCCCTCACCAGGGGGAGGCACAGATACGCAGTATTTT.

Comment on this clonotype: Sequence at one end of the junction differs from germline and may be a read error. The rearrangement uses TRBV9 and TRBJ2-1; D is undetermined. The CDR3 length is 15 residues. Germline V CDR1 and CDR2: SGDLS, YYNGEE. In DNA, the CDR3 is TGTGGCAGCAGCGTAACCCCGAGCTCCTACAATGAGCAGTTCTTC. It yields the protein CGSSVTPSSYNEQFF.

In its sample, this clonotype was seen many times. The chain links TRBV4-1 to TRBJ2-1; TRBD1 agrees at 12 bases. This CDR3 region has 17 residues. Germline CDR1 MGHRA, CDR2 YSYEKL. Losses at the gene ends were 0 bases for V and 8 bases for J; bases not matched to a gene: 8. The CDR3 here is CASSQEGGGQGADEQFF. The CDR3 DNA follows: TGCGCCAGCAGCCAAGAAGGGGGGGGACAGGGGGCCGATGAGCAGTTCTTC.

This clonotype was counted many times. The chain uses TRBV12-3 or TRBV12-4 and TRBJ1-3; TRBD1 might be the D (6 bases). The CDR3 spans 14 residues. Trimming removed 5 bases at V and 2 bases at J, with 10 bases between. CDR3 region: CASSNRATGNTIYF. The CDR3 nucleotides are TGTGCCAGCAGTAACAGGGCTACTGGAAACACCATATATTTT.

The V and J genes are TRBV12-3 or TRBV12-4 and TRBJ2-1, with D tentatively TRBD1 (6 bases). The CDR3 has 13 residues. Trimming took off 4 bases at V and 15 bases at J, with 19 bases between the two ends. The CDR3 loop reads CASSSPGQRSTFF. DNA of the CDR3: TGTGCCAGCAGTTCGCCGGGACAAAGGAGTACGTTCTTC.

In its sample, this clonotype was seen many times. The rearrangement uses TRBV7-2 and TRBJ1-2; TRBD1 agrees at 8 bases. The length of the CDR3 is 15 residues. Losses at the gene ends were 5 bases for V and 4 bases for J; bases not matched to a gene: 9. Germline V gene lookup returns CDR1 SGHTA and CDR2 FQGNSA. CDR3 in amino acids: CASSQGQGPSYGYTF. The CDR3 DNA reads TGTGCCAGCAGCCAAGGACAGGGCCCCAGCTATGGCTACACCTTC.

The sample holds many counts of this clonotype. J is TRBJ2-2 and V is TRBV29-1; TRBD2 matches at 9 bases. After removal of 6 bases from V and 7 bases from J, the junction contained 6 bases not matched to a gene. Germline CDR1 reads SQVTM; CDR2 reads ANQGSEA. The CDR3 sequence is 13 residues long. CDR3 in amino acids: CSVVPRGGGELFF. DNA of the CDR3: TGCAGCGTCGTTCCGCGGGGGGGCGGGGAGCTGTTTTTT.

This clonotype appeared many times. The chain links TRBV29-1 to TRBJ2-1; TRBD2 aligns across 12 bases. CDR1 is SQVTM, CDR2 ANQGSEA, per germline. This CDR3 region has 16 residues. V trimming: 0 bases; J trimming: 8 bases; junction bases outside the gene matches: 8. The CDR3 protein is CSVEDPTSGSYDEQFF. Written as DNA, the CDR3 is TGCAGCGTTGAAGATCCGACTAGCGGGAGCTATGATGAGCAGTTCTTC.

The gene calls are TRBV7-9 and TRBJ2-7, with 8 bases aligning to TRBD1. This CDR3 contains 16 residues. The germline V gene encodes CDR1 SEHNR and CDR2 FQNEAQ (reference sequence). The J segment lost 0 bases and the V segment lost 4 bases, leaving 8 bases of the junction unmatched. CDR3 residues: CASSSYGTGASYEQYF. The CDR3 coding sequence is TGTGCCAGCAGCTCATATGGGACAGGCGCCTCCTACGAGCAGTACTTC.

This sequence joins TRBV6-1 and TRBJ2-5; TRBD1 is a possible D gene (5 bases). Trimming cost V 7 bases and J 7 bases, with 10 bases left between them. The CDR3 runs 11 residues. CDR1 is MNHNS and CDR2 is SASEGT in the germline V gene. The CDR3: CASMDIGTQYF. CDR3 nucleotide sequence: TGTGCCAGCATGGACATCGGGACCCAGTACTTC.

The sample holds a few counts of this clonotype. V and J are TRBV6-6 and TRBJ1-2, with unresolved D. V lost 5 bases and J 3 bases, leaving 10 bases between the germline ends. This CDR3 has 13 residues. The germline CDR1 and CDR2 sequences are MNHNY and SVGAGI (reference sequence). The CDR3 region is CASSPDKDYGYTF. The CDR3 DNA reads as TGTGCCAGCAGTCCAGACAAAGACTATGGCTACACCTTC.

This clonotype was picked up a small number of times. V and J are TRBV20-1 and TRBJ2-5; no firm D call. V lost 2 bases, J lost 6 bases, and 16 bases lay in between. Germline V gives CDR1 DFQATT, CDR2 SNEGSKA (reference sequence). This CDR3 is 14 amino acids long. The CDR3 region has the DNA TGCAGTGCTAGAAGCACCAACTCAGAACAGACCCAGTACTTC. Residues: CSARSTNSEQTQYF.